The rows below give T cell receptor beta chains drawn from one sample of a study of patients and donors after allogeneic stem cell transplantation. TCRdb re-analysed the RT-PCR reads in MiXCR, keeping a single row per CDR3 protein. The sample contains about 150,000 distinct CDR3 sequences, roughly 35% of which appear only once. Sequencing was done on a sample of blood, either unsorted or a sorted T cell fraction (not recorded which). Every receptor here comes from a human donor who was either an allogeneic HSCT recipient or a stem cell or donor lymphocyte infusion donor (not recorded which). It is not recorded whose cells these are; they may come from a transplant donor. Both conserved end residues are part of each CDR3. The D gene is left open where the match is weak. Size values are once, few and many counts, or a class for expanded clones, and some rows have none.

clone_size: .
v_call: TRBV4-1
d_call: .
j_call: TRBJ2-5
cdr3_nt: TGCGCCAGCAGCCAAGCAGGGGACTGGACCCAGTACTTC
cdr3_aa: CASSQAGDWTQYF

clone_size: few
v_call: TRBV5-5
d_call: .
j_call: TRBJ1-2
cdr3_nt: TGTGCCAGCAGCTCTCCAGACCGACTGGGCTACTATGGCTACACCTTC
cdr3_aa: CASSSPDRLGYYGYTF

clone_size: few
v_call: TRBV10-3
d_call: .
j_call: TRBJ1-3
cdr3_nt: TGTGCCATCAGCCGACGGGGGCCCAGCTCTGGAAACACCATATATTTT
cdr3_aa: CAISRRGPSSGNTIYF

clone_size: .
v_call: TRBV7-2
d_call: .
j_call: TRBJ1-1
cdr3_nt: TGTGCCAGCAGCTCCCGGGTCTTGAACACTGAAGCTTTCTTT
cdr3_aa: CASSSRVLNTEAFF

clone_size: .
v_call: TRBV12-3/TRBV12-4
d_call: TRBD1
j_call: TRBJ2-1
cdr3_nt: TGTGCCAGCAGCCCCCGGACAGGGGGTTCCAATGAGCAGTTCTTC
cdr3_aa: CASSPRTGGSNEQFF

clone_size: .
v_call: TRBV12-3/TRBV12-4
d_call: .
j_call: TRBJ1-2
cdr3_nt: TGTGCCAGCAGTTTTTCGGCCTCAAACTATGGCTACACCTTC
cdr3_aa: CASSFSASNYGYTF

clone_size: .
v_call: TRBV9
d_call: .
j_call: TRBJ2-1
cdr3_nt: TGTGCCAGCAGCGTAGGGCAGGTCCTGAACAATGAGCAGTTCTTC
cdr3_aa: CASSVGQVLNNEQFF

clone_size: .
v_call: TRBV27
d_call: .
j_call: TRBJ1-1
cdr3_nt: TGTGCCAGCAGTTTGTCGCGGAACACTGAAGCTTTCTTT
cdr3_aa: CASSLSRNTEAFF

clone_size: few
v_call: TRBV12-3/TRBV12-4
d_call: .
j_call: TRBJ1-3
cdr3_nt: TGTGCCAGCAGCCACCCCGGGACGGGACTCCGAAACACCATATATTTT
cdr3_aa: CASSHPGTGLRNTIYF

clone_size: .
v_call: TRBV5-1
d_call: .
j_call: TRBJ1-1
cdr3_nt: TGCGCCAGCAGCTTGGCTGGACGGGCGAGTGGGGCTTTCTTT
cdr3_aa: CASSLAGRASGAFF